A single sample gave rise to the 27 T cell receptor beta chains below, sequenced in a study of patients and donors after allogeneic stem cell transplantation. Using its own MiXCR run on the RT-PCR reads, TCRdb lists one record per CDR3 protein. In the table there are 150,000 to 200,000 distinct CDR3 sequences, about 24% of which are singletons. Sequencing input: blood, either unsorted or a sorted T cell fraction (not recorded which). These TCRs come from a human donor who was either an allogeneic HSCT recipient or a stem cell or donor lymphocyte infusion donor (not recorded which). It is not recorded whose cells these are; they may come from a transplant donor.

This clonotype was detected a few times. This chain links TRBV11-2 with TRBJ2-5, with 7 bases matching TRBD1. Germline V gene lookup returns CDR1 SGHAT and CDR2 FQNNGV. The CDR3 length is 15 residues. The V segment lost 5 bases and the J segment 1 base; nucleotides outside the gene matches: 7. The chain's CDR3 is CASSQLQGVQETQYF. CDR3 DNA: TGTGCCAGCAGCCAGCTTCAGGGGGTCCAAGAGACCCAGTACTTC.

The V and J genes are TRBV6-6 and TRBJ1-4; 8 positions match TRBD1. Germline V lookup: CDR1 MNHNY, CDR2 SVGAGI (reference sequence). This CDR3 is 16 amino acids long. V shed 5 bases and J 3 bases; nucleotides not matched to a gene: 8. CDR3 sequence reads: CASSGPDRAANEKLFF. The CDR3 region has the DNA TGTGCCAGCAGTGGCCCGGACAGGGCCGCTAATGAAAAACTGTTTTTT.

CDR3 in DNA: TGCAGTGCTAGTCGAGAGAACTACGAGCAGTACTTC. This encodes CSASRENYEQYF. This sequence joins TRBV20-1 and TRBJ2-7; D uncertain. CDR1 is DFQATT and CDR2 is SNEGSKA in the germline V gene (reference sequence). The CDR3 contains 12 residues. Trimming pared 3 bases from V and 3 bases from J, leaving 9 bases between.

The chain joins TRBV6-6 to TRBJ2-5; D not resolved. From germline, CDR1 is MNHNY and CDR2 SVGAGI (reference sequence). The CDR3 covers 13 residues. V lost 1 base, J lost 3 bases, and 6 bases lay in between. The CDR3 protein is CASSYLGKETQYF. In DNA, the CDR3 is TGTGCCAGCAGTTACTTAGGGAAAGAGACCCAGTACTTC.

The sample holds a few counts of this clonotype. V usage is TRBV10-2 and J usage is TRBJ1-5; 7 positions agree with TRBD1. Germline V gives CDR1 WSHSY, CDR2 SAAADI. The CDR3 totals 13 residues. The V segment lost 5 bases and the J segment 6 bases; nucleotides outside the gene matches: 4. CDR3 residues: CASSSTGSQPQHF. The DNA of the CDR3 is TGCGCCAGCAGTTCGACAGGGAGTCAGCCCCAGCATTTT.

V gene TRBV10-3 combines with J gene TRBJ1-2; TRBD1 matches 9 bases. The V gene's germline CDR1 is ENHRY and CDR2 SYGVKD. V lost 6 bases and J lost 1; bases outside the gene matches: 0. The CDR3 loop spans 13 amino acids. DNA for the CDR3: TGTGCCATCAGGACAGGGGGTAACTATGGCTACACCTTC. Translation gives CAIRTGGNYGYTF.

The chain carries TRBV20-1 and TRBJ2-4, with D perhaps matching TRBD1 or TRBD2 (5 bases each). The ends were cut back, 3 bases at V and 3 bases at J, with 12 bases in the middle. Germline assignment: CDR1 DFQATT and CDR2 SNEGSKA (reference sequence). The CDR3 spans 14 residues. CDR3 region: CSASRDPVKNIQYF. CDR3 coding DNA: TGCAGTGCTAGTAGGGACCCCGTCAAAAACATTCAGTACTTC.

This clonotype turned up a few times. The CDR3 loop is CASSQDPNYEQYF. The CDR3 DNA is TGCGCCAGCAGCCAAGACCCCAACTACGAGCAGTACTTC. This chain links TRBV4-3 with TRBJ2-7, with D uncertain. Trimming shortened V by 0 bases and J by 3 bases, and 6 bases separated the two germline ends. The CDR3 contains 13 residues. Per the germline V gene, CDR1 is LGHNA and CDR2 is YSLEER.

The chain links TRBV7-9 to TRBJ1-2; D is uncertain. V lost 5 bases and J lost 3, with 7 bases in between. The germline gives CDR1 SEHNR, CDR2 FQNEAQ (reference sequence). This CDR3 comprises 12 residues. CDR3 loop: CASSPRDYGYTF. CDR3 sequence (DNA): TGTGCCAGCAGCCCGCGGGACTATGGCTACACCTTC.

In its sample, this clonotype was seen many times. The chain uses TRBV20-1 and TRBJ1-2; D is unresolved. Germline V gene lookup returns CDR1 DFQATT and CDR2 SNEGSKA (reference sequence). The CDR3 has 15 residues. Trimming pared 3 bases from V and 7 bases from J, leaving 21 bases between. CDR3: CSASPGERGSGGYTF. CDR3 in DNA: TGCAGTGCTAGTCCTGGGGAAAGAGGGAGTGGTGGCTACACCTTC.

The chain recombines TRBV20-1 with TRBJ2-2, with TRBD2 as a possible D gene (6 bases). Germline V lookup: CDR1 DFQATT, CDR2 SNEGSKA (reference sequence). The CDR3 length is 16 residues. V was clipped by 0 bases and J by 7 bases, with 18 bases between them. Here the CDR3 reads CSARDHPRGPDGELFF. In nucleotides, the CDR3 is TGCAGTGCTAGAGATCATCCGCGGGGCCCCGACGGGGAGCTGTTTTTT.

This clonotype was picked up a small number of times. The rearrangement uses TRBV6-5 and TRBJ1-2, with D hard to call. CDR3 length: 16 amino acids. Germline CDR1 MNHEY, CDR2 SVGAGI. Trimming removed 7 bases at V and 5 bases at J, with 23 bases between. The CDR3 sequence: CASTRSPQLGWYGYTF. The CDR3 DNA reads as TGTGCCAGCACCCGAAGCCCACAGCTTGGATGGTATGGCTACACCTTC.

The sample holds many counts of this clonotype. V is TRBV27 and J is TRBJ1-1; D ambiguous. V was shortened by 3 bases and J by 1 base, with 6 bases between the two germline ends. CDR3 length: 13 residues. CDR1 is MNHEY and CDR2 is SMNVEV in the germline V gene (reference sequence). This chain's CDR3 is CASSFHTNTEAFF. CDR3 DNA sequence: TGTGCCAGCAGTTTTCACACGAACACTGAAGCTTTCTTT.

This clonotype appeared once. The chain recombines TRBV12-3 or TRBV12-4 with TRBJ2-3; a possible D gene is TRBD2 (5 bases). The V end lost 8 bases, the J end lost 2 bases, and 20 bases lay between the germline ends. This CDR3 spans 16 amino acids. CDR3 sequence (DNA): TGTGCCAGCTGCCAATTGAGCGGAATGCCCACAGATACGCAGTATTTT. Residues: CASCQLSGMPTDTQYF.

This clonotype appeared a few times. The chain combines TRBV5-6 with TRBJ1-1; TRBD1 matches at 7 bases. This CDR3 has 15 amino acids. V dropped 2 bases and J dropped 4; count of bases not matched to a gene: 8. Germline V lookup: CDR1 SGHDT, CDR2 YYEEEE. The CDR3 DNA sequence: TGTGCCAGCAGCTTTTTCGGGACAGCCCGCACTGAAGCTTTCTTT. It yields the protein CASSFFGTARTEAFF.

This clonotype was counted between two and nine times. The rearrangement uses TRBV6-5 and TRBJ2-2, with TRBD2 identical over 12 bases. Germline CDR1 reads MNHEY; CDR2 reads SVGAGI. CDR3 size: 16 residues. V trimming: 8 bases; J trimming: 3 bases; junction bases outside the gene matches: 7. DNA for the CDR3: TGTGCCAGCGGGCCCCGACTAGCGGGAGACACCGGGGAGCTGTTTTTT. Translation: CASGPRLAGDTGELFF.

This clonotype was detected only a few times. The CDR3: CASSLGLSGGPENEQFF. DNA of the CDR3: TGTGCCAGCAGCTTGGGACTTAGCGGGGGCCCGGAGAATGAGCAGTTCTTC. The chain has TRBV5-5 and TRBJ2-1; TRBD2 aligns across 9 bases. The junction had 11 bases not matched to a gene; V was cut back by 0 bases and J by 7 bases. This CDR3 is built from 17 residues. The germline gives CDR1 SGHKS, CDR2 YYEKEE (reference sequence).

A few counts support this clonotype. The chain couples TRBV20-1 to TRBJ1-1; D is perhaps TRBD1 (6 bases). Germline V gives CDR1 DFQATT, CDR2 SNEGSKA (reference sequence). V lost 5 bases, J lost 5 bases, and 24 bases lay in between. The CDR3 extends over 16 amino acids. CDR3 sequence (DNA): TGCAGTGCTCGAGCCCACGTCAGGGGAACAAGGACTGAAGCTTTCTTT. Translated: CSARAHVRGTRTEAFF.

The CDR3 nucleotides read TGTGCCAGCAGAGAAGGGCGGGACGAGCAGTACTTC. Translated, it gives CASREGRDEQYF. The J gene is TRBJ2-7, the V gene TRBV12-3 or TRBV12-4; D might be TRBD2 (5 bases). With 6 bases removed from V and 5 bases from J, the gap between germline ends came to 11 bases. The CDR3 sequence is 12 residues long.

The chain links TRBV9 to TRBJ1-5, with no clear D. Germline CDR1 SGDLS, CDR2 YYNGEE. Trimming shortened V by 0 bases and J by 4 bases, and 8 bases separated the two germline ends. The CDR3 sequence is 14 residues long. The CDR3, as DNA: TGTGCCAGCAGCGTAGCGGAAGGGAATCAGCCCCAGCATTTT. Protein product: CASSVAEGNQPQHF. The full variable domain, with the rest looked up from reference TRBV9 and TRBJ1-5, is DSGVTQTPKHLITATGQRVTLRCSPRSGDLSVYWYQQSLDQGLQFLIQYYNGEERAKGNILERFSAQQFPDLHSELNLSSLELGDSALYFCASSVAEGNQPQHFGDGTRLSIL.

The J gene is TRBJ2-3, the V gene TRBV25-1, with D maybe TRBD2 (5 bases). The CDR3 totals 16 residues. CDR1 is MGHDK, CDR2 SYGVNS, per germline. V was cut by 5 bases and J by 0 bases, with 15 bases left in between. Here the CDR3 reads CASSRRAVLSTDTQYF. In DNA, the CDR3 is TGTGCCAGCAGTCGGCGGGCGGTGCTAAGCACAGATACGCAGTATTTT.

J is TRBJ1-1 and V is TRBV6-5; no firm D call. The germline gives CDR1 MNHEY, CDR2 SVGAGI. V was cut by 5 bases and J by 5 bases, with 12 bases left in between. There are 13 residues in the CDR3. CDR3 residues: CASSPLGITEAFF. CDR3 nucleotide sequence: TGTGCCAGCAGTCCCCTCGGGATAACTGAAGCTTTCTTT.

This clonotype was counted only a few times. The chain combines TRBV20-1 with TRBJ2-2; the match to TRBD1 covers 9 bases. From germline, CDR1 is DFQATT and CDR2 SNEGSKA (reference sequence). The CDR3 is 14 amino acids. V gave up 5 bases and J gave up 4 bases; unmatched junction bases: 5. As DNA, the CDR3 is TGCAGTGCTGTGGGACAGGGATCCACCGGGGAGCTGTTTTTT. It codes for CSAVGQGSTGELFF.

V usage is TRBV7-4 and J usage is TRBJ2-1; 7 nucleotides agree with TRBD2. This CDR3 contains 15 residues. Germline V CDR1 and CDR2: SGHVT, SQSDAQ. J gave up 5 bases and V 2 bases, and 6 bases lay outside the gene matches. The CDR3, as DNA: TGTGCCAGCAGCTTACGGCGGGAGAGGAACAATGAGCAGTTCTTC. Its protein is CASSLRRERNNEQFF.

The V call is TRBV20-1, the J call TRBJ2-7; maybe TRBD2 (5 bases). The germline V gene encodes CDR1 DFQATT and CDR2 SNEGSKA (reference sequence). This CDR3 is 12 amino acids long. Trimming pared 3 bases from V and 3 bases from J, leaving 9 bases between. The CDR3 nucleotides are TGCAGTGCTAGGACGGGGATCTACGAGCAGTACTTC. It yields the protein CSARTGIYEQYF.

The V gene is TRBV20-1, the J gene TRBJ2-3, with 9 positions matching TRBD2. From germline, CDR1 is DFQATT and CDR2 SNEGSKA (reference sequence). V lost 6 bases to trimming and J lost 8 bases; unmatched junction nucleotides: 15. This CDR3 comprises 15 residues. In DNA form, the CDR3 reads TGCAGTGCCACAACAGCGGGAGGCAGGGGAATTACGCAGTATTTT. The encoded protein is CSATTAGGRGITQYF.

This clonotype appeared many times. CDR3 in amino acids: CASSPPGQGYSTEAFF. The CDR3 DNA reads TGTGCCAGCAGTCCACCCGGACAGGGGTATAGCACTGAAGCTTTCTTT. This rearrangement joins TRBV12-3 or TRBV12-4 to TRBJ1-1; 9 bases match TRBD1. The CDR3 has 16 residues. V dropped 5 bases and J dropped 4; count of bases not matched to a gene: 11.